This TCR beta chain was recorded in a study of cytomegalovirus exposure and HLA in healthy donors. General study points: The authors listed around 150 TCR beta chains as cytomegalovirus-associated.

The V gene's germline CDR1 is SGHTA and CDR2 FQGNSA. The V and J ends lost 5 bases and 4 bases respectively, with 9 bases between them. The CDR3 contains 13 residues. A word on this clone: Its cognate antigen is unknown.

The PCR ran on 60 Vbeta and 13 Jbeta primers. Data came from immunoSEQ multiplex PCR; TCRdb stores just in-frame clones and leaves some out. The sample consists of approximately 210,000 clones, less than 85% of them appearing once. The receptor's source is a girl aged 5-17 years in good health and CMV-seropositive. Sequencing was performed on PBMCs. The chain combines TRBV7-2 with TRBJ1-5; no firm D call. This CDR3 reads CASSGDWNQPQHF. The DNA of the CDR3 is TGTGCCAGCAGCGGCGACTGGAATCAGCCCCAGCATTTT.